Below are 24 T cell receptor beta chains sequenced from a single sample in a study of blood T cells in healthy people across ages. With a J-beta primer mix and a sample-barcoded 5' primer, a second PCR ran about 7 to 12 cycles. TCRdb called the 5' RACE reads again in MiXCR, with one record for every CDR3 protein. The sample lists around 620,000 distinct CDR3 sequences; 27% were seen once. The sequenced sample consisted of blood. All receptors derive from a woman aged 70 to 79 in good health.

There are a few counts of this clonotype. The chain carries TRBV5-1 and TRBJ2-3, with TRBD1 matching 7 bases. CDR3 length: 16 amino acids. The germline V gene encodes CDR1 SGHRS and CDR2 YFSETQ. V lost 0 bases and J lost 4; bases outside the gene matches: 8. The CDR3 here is CASSLAGEGGPDTQYF. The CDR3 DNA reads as TGCGCCAGCAGCTTGGCCGGGGAAGGGGGCCCAGATACGCAGTATTTT.

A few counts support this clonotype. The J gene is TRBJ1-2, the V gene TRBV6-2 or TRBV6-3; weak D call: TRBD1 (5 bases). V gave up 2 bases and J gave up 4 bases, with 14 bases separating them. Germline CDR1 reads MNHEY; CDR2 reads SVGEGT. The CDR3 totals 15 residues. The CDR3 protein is CASSYRPGTAYGYTF. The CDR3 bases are TGTGCCAGCAGTTACAGACCCGGGACCGCCTATGGCTACACCTTC.

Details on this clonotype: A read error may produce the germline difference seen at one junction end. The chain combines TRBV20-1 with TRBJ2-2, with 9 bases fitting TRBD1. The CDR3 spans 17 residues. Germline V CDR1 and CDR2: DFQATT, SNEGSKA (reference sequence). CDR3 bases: TGCAGTGCTAGCGGATTTGGAGGGACAGGGAACGCCGGGGAGCTGTTTTTT. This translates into CSASGFGGTGNAGELFF.

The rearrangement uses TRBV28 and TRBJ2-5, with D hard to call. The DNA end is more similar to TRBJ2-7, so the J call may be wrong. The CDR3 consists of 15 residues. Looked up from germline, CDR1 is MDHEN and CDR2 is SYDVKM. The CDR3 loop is CASSGTQSYSYEQYF. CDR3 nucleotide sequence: TGTGCCAGCAGCGGTACTCAGAGTTACTCCTACGAGCAGTACTTC.

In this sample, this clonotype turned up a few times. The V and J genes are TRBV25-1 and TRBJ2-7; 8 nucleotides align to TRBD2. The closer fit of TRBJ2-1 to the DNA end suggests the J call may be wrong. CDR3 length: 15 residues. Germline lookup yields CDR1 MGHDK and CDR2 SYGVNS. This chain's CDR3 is CASSPGGAGSDEQFF. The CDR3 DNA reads TGTGCCAGCAGTCCCGGGGGGGCGGGGTCAGATGAGCAGTTCTTC.

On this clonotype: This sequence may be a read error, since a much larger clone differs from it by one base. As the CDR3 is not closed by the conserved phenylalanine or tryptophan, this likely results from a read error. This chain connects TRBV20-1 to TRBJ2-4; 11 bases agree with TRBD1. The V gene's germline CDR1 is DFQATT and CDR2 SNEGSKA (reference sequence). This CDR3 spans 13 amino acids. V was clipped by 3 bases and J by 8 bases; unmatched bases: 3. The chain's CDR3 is CSASEGQGDIQYL. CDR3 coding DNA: TGCAGTGCTAGCGAGGGACAGGGGGACATTCAGTACCTC.

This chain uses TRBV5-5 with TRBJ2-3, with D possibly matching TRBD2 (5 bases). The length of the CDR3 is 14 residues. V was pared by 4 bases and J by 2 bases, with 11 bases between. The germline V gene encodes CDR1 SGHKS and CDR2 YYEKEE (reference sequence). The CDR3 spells CASSPSEDTDTQYF. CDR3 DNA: TGTGCCAGCAGCCCCTCGGAGGACACAGATACGCAGTATTTT.

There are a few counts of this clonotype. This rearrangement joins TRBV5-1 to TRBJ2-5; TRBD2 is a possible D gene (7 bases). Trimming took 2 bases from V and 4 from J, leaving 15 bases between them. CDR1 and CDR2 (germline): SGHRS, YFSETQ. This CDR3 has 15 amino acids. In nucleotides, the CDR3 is TGCGCCAGCAGCTTTCGCGGGGGCTATCTAGAGACCCAGTACTTC. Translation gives CASSFRGGYLETQYF.

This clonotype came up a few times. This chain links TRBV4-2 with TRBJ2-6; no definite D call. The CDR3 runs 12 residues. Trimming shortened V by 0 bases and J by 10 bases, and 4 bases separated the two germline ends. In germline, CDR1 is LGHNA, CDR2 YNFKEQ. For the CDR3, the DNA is TGTGCCAGCAGCCAAGAAATTAACGTCCTGACTTTC. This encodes CASSQEINVLTF.

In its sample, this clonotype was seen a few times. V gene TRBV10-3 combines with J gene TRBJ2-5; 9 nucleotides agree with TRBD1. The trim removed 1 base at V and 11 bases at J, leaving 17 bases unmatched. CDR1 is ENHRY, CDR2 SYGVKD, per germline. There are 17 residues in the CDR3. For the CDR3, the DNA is TGTGCCATCAGTGAGTTAGAGACAGGGGGGAGCTCCTACAAGCAGTACTTC. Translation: CAISELETGGSSYKQYF.

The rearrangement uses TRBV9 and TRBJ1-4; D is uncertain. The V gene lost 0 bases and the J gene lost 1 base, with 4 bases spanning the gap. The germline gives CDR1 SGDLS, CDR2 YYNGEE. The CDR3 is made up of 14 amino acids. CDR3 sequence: CASSVDLTNEKLFF. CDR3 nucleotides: TGTGCCAGCAGCGTAGATTTAACTAATGAAAAACTGTTTTTT.

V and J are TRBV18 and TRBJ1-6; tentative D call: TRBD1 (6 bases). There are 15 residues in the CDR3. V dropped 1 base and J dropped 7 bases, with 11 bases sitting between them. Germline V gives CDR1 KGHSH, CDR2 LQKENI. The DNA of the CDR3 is TGTGCCAGCTCACCACTCCAAGGGGGAAATTCACCCCTCCACTTT. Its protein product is CASSPLQGGNSPLHF.

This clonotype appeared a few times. The CDR3 spells CATSNPGTGSYEQYF. The CDR3 region has the DNA TGTGCCACCAGCAACCCCGGGACAGGGTCCTACGAGCAGTACTTC. This chain uses TRBV15 with TRBJ2-7, with TRBD1 matching 9 bases. The ends lost 4 bases at V and 1 base at J; junction bases unmatched: 5. Germline CDR1 LNHNV, CDR2 YYDKDF (reference sequence). The CDR3 is 15 residues long.

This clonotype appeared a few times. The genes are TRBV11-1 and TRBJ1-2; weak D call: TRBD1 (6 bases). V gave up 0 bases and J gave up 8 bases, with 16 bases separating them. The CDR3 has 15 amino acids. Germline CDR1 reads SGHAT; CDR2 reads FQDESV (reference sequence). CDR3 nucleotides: TGTGCCAGCAGCTTAGCCGGGACACCCGGAAGAGGCTACACCTTC. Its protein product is CASSLAGTPGRGYTF.

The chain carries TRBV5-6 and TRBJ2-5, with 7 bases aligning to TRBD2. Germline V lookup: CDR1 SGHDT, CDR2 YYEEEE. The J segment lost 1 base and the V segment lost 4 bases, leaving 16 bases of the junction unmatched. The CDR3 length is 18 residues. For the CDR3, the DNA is TGTGCCAGCAGCCTATTGGGGTGGAGCGGGGAGACCCAAGAGACCCAGTACTTC. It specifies CASSLLGWSGETQETQYF.

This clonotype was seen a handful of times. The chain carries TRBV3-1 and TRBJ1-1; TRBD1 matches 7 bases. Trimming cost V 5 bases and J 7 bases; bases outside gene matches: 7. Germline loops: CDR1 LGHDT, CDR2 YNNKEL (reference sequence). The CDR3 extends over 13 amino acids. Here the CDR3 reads CASSSDRSGEAFF. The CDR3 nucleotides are TGTGCCAGCAGCTCGGACAGGTCCGGTGAAGCTTTCTTT.

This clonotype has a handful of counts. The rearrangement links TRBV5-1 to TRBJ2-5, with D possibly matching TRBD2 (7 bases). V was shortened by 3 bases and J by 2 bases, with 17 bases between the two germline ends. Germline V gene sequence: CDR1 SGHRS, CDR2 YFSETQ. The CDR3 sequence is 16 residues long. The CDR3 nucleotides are TGCGCCAGCAGCTCCAGACAGGCGGGAGCTCAAGAGACCCAGTACTTC. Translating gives CASSSRQAGAQETQYF.

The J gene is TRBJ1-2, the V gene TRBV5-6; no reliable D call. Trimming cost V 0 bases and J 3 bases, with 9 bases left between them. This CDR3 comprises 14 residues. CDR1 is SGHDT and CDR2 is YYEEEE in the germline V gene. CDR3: CASSLGQIDYGYTF. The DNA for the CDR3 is TGTGCCAGCAGCTTGGGGCAGATCGACTATGGCTACACCTTC.

CDR3 DNA: TGTGCCAGCTCACCACAAGTATGGCAGGGAAACAACCAAGAGACCCAGTACTTC. Amino acids: CASSPQVWQGNNQETQYF. The V gene is TRBV18, the J gene TRBJ2-5; weak D call: TRBD1 (5 bases). The CDR3 has 18 residues. Trimming shortened V by 1 base and J by 0 bases, and 18 bases separated the two germline ends. Germline-derived CDR1 and CDR2 are KGHSH and LQKENI.

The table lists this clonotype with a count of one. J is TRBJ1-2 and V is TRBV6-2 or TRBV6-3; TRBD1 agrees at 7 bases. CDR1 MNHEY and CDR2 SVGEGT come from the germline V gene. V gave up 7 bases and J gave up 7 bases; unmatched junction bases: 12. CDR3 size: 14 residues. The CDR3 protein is CASTPDRARSGYTF. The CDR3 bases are TGTGCCAGCACCCCAGACAGGGCTCGCTCTGGCTACACCTTC.

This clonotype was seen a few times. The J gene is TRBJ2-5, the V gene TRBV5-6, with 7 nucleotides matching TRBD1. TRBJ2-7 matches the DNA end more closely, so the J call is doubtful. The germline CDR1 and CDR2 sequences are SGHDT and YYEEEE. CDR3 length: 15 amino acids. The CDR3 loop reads CASSQRGRLGYEQYF. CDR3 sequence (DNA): TGTGCCAGCAGTCAAAGGGGGCGCTTAGGCTACGAGCAGTACTTC.

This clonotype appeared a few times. DNA of the CDR3: TGTGCCAGCAGCCAGACTATCCCTGGGGCCAACGTCCTGACTTTC. Residues: CASSQTIPGANVLTF. The chain employs TRBV2 and TRBJ2-6, with D possibly TRBD2 on 5 matching bases. Trimming took off 6 bases at V and 2 bases at J, with 11 bases between the two ends. This CDR3 contains 15 residues. Germline-derived CDR1 and CDR2 are SNHLY and FYNNEI.

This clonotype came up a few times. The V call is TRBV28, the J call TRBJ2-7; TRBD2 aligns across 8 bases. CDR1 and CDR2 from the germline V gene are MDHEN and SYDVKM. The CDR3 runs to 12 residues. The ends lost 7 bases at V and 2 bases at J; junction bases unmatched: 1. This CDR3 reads CASTRGAYEQYF. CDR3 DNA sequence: TGTGCCAGCACGCGGGGGGCCTACGAGCAGTACTTC. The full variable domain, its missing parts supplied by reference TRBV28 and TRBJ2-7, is DVKVTQSSRYLVKRTGEKVFLECVQDMDHENMFWYRQDPGLGLRLIYFSYDVKMKEKGDIPEGYSVSREKKERFSLILESASTNQTSMYLCASTRGAYEQYFGPGTRLTVT.

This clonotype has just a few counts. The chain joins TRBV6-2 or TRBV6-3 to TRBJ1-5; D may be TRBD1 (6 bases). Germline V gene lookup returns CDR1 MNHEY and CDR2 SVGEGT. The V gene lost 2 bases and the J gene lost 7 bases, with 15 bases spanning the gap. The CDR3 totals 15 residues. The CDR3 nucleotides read TGTGCCAGCAGTTACGCCCTACAGGGCGCCCAGCCCCAGCATTTT. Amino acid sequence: CASSYALQGAQPQHF.